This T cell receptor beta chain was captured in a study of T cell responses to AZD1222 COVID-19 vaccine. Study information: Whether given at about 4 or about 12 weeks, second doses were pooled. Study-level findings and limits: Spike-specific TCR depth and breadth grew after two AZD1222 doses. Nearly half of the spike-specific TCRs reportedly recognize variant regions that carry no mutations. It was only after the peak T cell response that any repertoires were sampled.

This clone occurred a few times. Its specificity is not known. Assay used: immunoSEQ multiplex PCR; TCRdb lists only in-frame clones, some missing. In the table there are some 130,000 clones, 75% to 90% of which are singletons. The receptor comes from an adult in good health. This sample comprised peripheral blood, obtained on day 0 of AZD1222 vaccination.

This CDR3 reads CASRRDRGTYEQYF. CDR3 DNA sequence: TGTGCCAGCAGACGGGACAGGGGGACCTACGAGCAGTACTTC. The rearrangement uses TRBV6-5 and TRBJ2-7; 11 positions agree with TRBD1. The CDR3 consists of 14 residues. Germline V gives CDR1 MNHEY, CDR2 SVGAGI. Unmatched junction bases numbered 3, after V lost 6 bases and J lost 2 bases.